This T cell receptor (beta chain) was recorded in a study of T cell changes during pregnancy in multiple sclerosis. This clone was seen only once. Assay used: immunoSEQ multiplex PCR; TCRdb lists only in-frame clones, some missing. The sample consists of about 47,000 clones, 85% to 90% of them appearing once. Trimming took off 4 bases at V and 0 bases at J, with 15 bases between the two ends. The CDR3 contains 16 residues. Germline CDR1 reads SNHLY; CDR2 reads FYNNEI. This TCR was sampled from a female donor with multiple sclerosis, enrolled in a pregnancy study. This chain uses TRBV2 with TRBJ1-1; possible D gene TRBD1, 5 bases. Sequenced here: CD8+ T cells from peripheral blood mononuclear cells, sampled in the second trimester of pregnancy. The CDR3 sequence is CASSGQSLPMNTEAFF. In DNA form, the CDR3 reads TGTGCCAGCAGTGGACAGAGCCTCCCCATGAACACTGAAGCTTTCTTT.